This entry is about one TCR beta chain. This clonotype has at least ten counts. Its recognized antigen is unknown. No base quality information exists; no much larger clone differs at one position. The library was generated by PCR. Reads for this sample came from an Illumina MiSeq. Total RNA was purified with the Qiagen AllPrep DNA/RNA kit. Before any analysis, reads coming from multiple sequencing runs of the same library were combined into one pool. The paper's data handling went like this. Reads were retained only if their TCR constant sequence matched exactly, and those retained reads were trimmed to 150 nt and grouped according to their 12-nt molecular barcodes. Reads in each barcode group were sub-clustered using a 15% Levenshtein threshold, and a quality-weighted consensus sequence was built for each RNA molecule. Non-functional sequences were filtered out, along with any lower-count sequence sitting one edit away from another sequence. Based on fitting two negative binomial distributions, any barcode sub-cluster with under 20% of the maximum read count was discarded. The public reads were reanalyzed by TCRdb: fastp trimming at Q25, MiXCR alignment, in-frame beta chains only. Every entry covers one CDR3 protein and lists the most common genes and DNA from its rows. TCRdb, not the original authors, processed these V and J calls. This sample lists approximately 36,000 distinct CDR3 sequences; about 18% were detected once. The ten largest make up about 6.7% of the sample.

The V and J ends are trimmed by 0 bases and 4 bases, leaving 13 bases between them. The CDR3 contains 16 residues, cysteine and phenylalanine counted. Only the CDR3 portion is preserved as DNA: 48 bases, with reading frame beginning at the first base. The germline V gene sets CDR1 to MNHEY and CDR2 to SVGAGI. The sample originates from a study of molecular identifiers for immune sequencing clone quantification listed by TCRdb under 2018. Regarding the research as a whole: For a replicate experiment, the RNA from either about 20,000 or 100,000 naive CD8 T cells was divided into five aliquots, and four of those aliquots went on to sequencing. The study was a methods study using CD8 T cells to benchmark molecular-identifier clustering-based TCR repertoire sequencing (MIDCIRS) and TCR RNA copy counting.

Naive CD8 T cells, defined as CD8+CD4-CCR7+CD45RA+, were FACS-sorted into RLT Plus buffer on a BD FACSAria II. Some naive CD8 T cell RNA was split equally between MIDCIRS and a Smart-seq2-style 5'RACE protocol for a sensitivity comparison. Enrichment of CD8 T cells was performed with RosetteSep CD8+ T Cell Enrichment Cocktail and Ficoll-Paque, after which ACK red cell lysis was carried out. Findings and caveats that apply to the study as a whole: In CMV-specific effector cells, clones with more than 20 RNA copies accounted for over 99% of molecules, whereas in naive cells such clones accounted for under 1%. Identical TCR molecules sharing a barcode could cause highly expanded clone sizes to be underestimated. Even against a background of approximately 1 million naive CD8 T cells, spiked-in Jurkat TCR RNA amounting to a single cell's worth was reported to be detectable. Without barcode sub-clustering, chimeric consensus sequences inflated TCR diversity; chimeras reached as high as 47%. Modeling gave about 3.3 recovered TCR RNA copies per cell versus 7.5 to 10 by digital PCR, implying around 30% capture efficiency.

This chain is built from TRBV6-5 and TRBJ1-3; the best D guess is TRBD1, with 6 bases matching. The sequence derives from a human donor in good health. Some libraries in this study had Jurkat cell RNA spiked in. The specimen sequenced was naive CD8+ T cells from blood, with Jurkat cell RNA spiked in. Interpreted using the paper, the cell subset or site label stands for: FACS-sorted CD8+CD4-CCR7+CD45RA+ naive T cells. The CDR3 protein is CASSYSVGARGNTIYF. The DNA sequence reads TGTGCCAGCAGTTACTCGGTGGGGGCGCGGGGAAACACCATATATTTT.